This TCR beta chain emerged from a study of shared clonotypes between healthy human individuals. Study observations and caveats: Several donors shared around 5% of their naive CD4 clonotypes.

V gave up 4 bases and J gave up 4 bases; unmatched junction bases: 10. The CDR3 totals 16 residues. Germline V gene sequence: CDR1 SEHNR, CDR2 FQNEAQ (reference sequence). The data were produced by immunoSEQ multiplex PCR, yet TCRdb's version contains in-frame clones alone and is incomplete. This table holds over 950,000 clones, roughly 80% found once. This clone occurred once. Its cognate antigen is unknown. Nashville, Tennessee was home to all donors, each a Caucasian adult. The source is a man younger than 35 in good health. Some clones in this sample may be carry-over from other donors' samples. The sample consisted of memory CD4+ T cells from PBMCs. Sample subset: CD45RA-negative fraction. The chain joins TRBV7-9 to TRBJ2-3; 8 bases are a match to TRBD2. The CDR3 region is CASSSQTSVRADTQYF. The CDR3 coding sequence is TGTGCCAGCAGCTCCCAGACTAGCGTAAGGGCAGATACGCAGTATTTT.